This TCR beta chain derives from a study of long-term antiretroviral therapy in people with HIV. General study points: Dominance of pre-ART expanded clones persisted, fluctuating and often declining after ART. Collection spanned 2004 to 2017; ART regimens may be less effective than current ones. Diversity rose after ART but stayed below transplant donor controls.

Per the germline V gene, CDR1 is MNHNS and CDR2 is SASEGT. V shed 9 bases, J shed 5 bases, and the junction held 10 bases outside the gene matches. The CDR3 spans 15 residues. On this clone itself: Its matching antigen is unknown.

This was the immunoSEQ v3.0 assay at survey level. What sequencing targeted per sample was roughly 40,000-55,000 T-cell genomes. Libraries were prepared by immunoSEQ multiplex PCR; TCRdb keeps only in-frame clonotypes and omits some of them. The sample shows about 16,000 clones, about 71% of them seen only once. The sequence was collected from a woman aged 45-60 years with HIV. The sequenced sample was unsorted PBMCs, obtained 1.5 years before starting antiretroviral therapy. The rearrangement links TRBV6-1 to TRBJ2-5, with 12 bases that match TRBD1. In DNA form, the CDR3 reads TGTGCCAGTACACCCCGGGACAGGGGGCACGAGACCCAGTACTTC. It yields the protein CASTPRDRGHETQYF.